The rows below give T cell receptor beta chains drawn from one sample of a study of CD8 T cells in ankylosing spondylitis. TCRdb reprocessed the 5' RACE reads via MiXCR and lists one record per CDR3 protein. The data show about 36,000 distinct CDR3 sequences, with 9.5% to 12% seen just once and around 20% held by the top ten. The sample consisted of synovial fluid, either unsorted or a sorted T cell fraction (not recorded which). The receptors here all came from a male donor with ankylosing spondylitis. CDR3s include the opening cysteine and the closing phenylalanine or tryptophan.

V	J	CDR3
TRBV5-1	TRBJ2-3	CASSPLAGAEIDTQYF
TRBV7-8	TRBJ2-5	CASSFNFQETQYF
TRBV14	TRBJ1-1	CASSQGAALMTEAFF
TRBV19	TRBJ2-1	CASSIGVSRYNEQFF
TRBV29-1	TRBJ2-5	CSVEDEGTAQATQYF
TRBV7-2	TRBJ2-7	CASSPGTSDAKEQYF
TRBV2	TRBJ2-1	CASNIAGANEQFF
TRBV7-9	TRBJ2-7	CASSLGQGAPNEQYF
TRBV7-2	TRBJ1-2	CASLPGGASSGYTF
TRBV28	TRBJ1-5	CASTRGGDQPQHF
TRBV11-2	TRBJ2-7	CASSFRANYEQYF
TRBV11-1	TRBJ2-2	CASSLRGPEGTGELFF
TRBV27	TRBJ1-5	CASSWDTGQPQHF
TRBV7-9	TRBJ2-3	CASSLPSGGTDTQYF
TRBV28	TRBJ2-7	CATTGLADYEQYF
TRBV6-1	TRBJ2-2	CASSDPLREVTGELFF
TRBV14	TRBJ2-1	CASSQVSGTSGHNEQFF
TRBV28	TRBJ2-5	CASSLGKETQYF
TRBV28	TRBJ2-5	CASSRGPLAGTETQYF
TRBV6-4	TRBJ2-1	CASSGGTSGDPNEQFF
TRBV5-1	TRBJ2-7	CASSFDRPGYEQYF
TRBV6-6	TRBJ2-5	CASSPREPETQYF
TRBV20-1	TRBJ1-5	CSAYSEGSTNQPQHF
TRBV30	TRBJ1-1	CAWKYRVNTEAFF
TRBV10-2	TRBJ2-5	CASSEGTGGGQETQYF
TRBV30	TRBJ2-7	CACLFPSSYEQYF
TRBV18	TRBJ2-1	CASSPSLAGYNEQFF
TRBV5-6	TRBJ2-1	CASSTSGRRGGEQFF
TRBV4-1	TRBJ2-7	CASSQKAGERYEQYF
TRBV25-1	TRBJ2-7	CASSDTGTGWFGYEQYF
TRBV7-2	TRBJ2-7	CASSLVARRYEQYF
TRBV7-8	TRBJ1-6	CASSQNKGATSSYNSPLHF
TRBV12-3/TRBV12-4	TRBJ1-5	CASSTQGRDKPQHF
TRBV15	TRBJ2-1	CATSRKTFRGGPDNEQFF
TRBV20-1	TRBJ2-3	CSARLGTDTQYF
TRBV11-2	TRBJ2-2	CASSKGGSAGELFF
TRBV30	TRBJ2-3	CAWRGNSDTQYF
TRBV12-3/TRBV12-4	TRBJ1-4	CASSFLRRVGEKLFF
TRBV3-1	TRBJ2-7	CASSPTGFEQYF
TRBV12-3/TRBV12-4	TRBJ1-5	CASSEGANQPQHF
TRBV3-1	TRBJ2-5	CASSQQPASGETQYF
TRBV6-1	TRBJ1-3	CASSRSDSLIPNTIYF
TRBV7-9	TRBJ1-5	CASSQDNQPQHF
TRBV28	TRBJ2-2	CASRPGQAKMRTGELFF
TRBV20-1	TRBJ2-5	CSAREGEGLAEETQYF
TRBV11-1	TRBJ1-2	CASSLALAGDGYTF
TRBV19	TRBJ2-3	CASRRSDYRIQYF